The entry below gives a single T cell receptor (beta chain) sequence along with its context. This entry belongs to a study of blood T cell repertoires in COVID-19. Study in general: Sites across the United States, Italy and Spain contributed samples from acute and convalescent COVID-19. The analysed material was cDNA or gDNA that came from T cells, B-cell-depleted T cells, or PBMCs.

V shed 4 bases and J 5 bases; nucleotides not matched to a gene: 8. The CDR3 covers 16 residues. Germline lookup yields CDR1 MNHEY and CDR2 SVGAGI. Residents of about two dozen US areas, aged about 18 to 89 years, made up the participants. As processed by the authors: Estimation of nucleated cell counts was performed using reference gene primer amplification. TCRdb keeps only in-frame clones here, not all; method: immunoSEQ multiplex PCR. The V and J calls and clone size are taken from that table; D and trimming were inferred from the DNA. This table has about 200,000 clones, approximately 81% appearing once.

The source material was PBMCs or T cells enriched from blood (not recorded which). The TCR sequence derives from a woman between 50 and 59 years old with acute COVID-19. The V call is TRBV6-5, the J call TRBJ2-1; 10 bases map to TRBD1. CDR3 sequence reads: CASSSWGQGNNNEQFF. The DNA for the CDR3 is TGTGCCAGCAGTTCCTGGGGACAGGGGAACAACAATGAGCAGTTCTTC.